This entry describes one T cell receptor beta chain. This sample stems from a study of T-cell memory formation after mild COVID-19. Using its own MiXCR run on the 5' RACE reads, TCRdb lists one record per CDR3 protein. The data show about 430,000 distinct CDR3 sequences, with 20% to 30% seen just once and around 9.5% held by the top ten. The CDR3 is made up of 13 amino acids. V lost 7 bases and J lost 5; bases outside the gene matches: 10. Germline-derived CDR1 and CDR2 are DFQATT and SNEGSKA (reference sequence). The receptor comes from an adult woman who had mild COVID-19 (a few samples of this study predate the infection). Cell type and time point are not known. This chain uses TRBV20-1 with TRBJ1-1; 7 bases are a match to TRBD1. The material sequenced was PBMCs or a T cell subset sorted from them (not recorded which). The CDR3 region is CSVTDRVGTEAFF. Written as DNA, the CDR3 is TGCAGTGTAACAGACAGGGTCGGAACTGAAGCTTTCTTT.